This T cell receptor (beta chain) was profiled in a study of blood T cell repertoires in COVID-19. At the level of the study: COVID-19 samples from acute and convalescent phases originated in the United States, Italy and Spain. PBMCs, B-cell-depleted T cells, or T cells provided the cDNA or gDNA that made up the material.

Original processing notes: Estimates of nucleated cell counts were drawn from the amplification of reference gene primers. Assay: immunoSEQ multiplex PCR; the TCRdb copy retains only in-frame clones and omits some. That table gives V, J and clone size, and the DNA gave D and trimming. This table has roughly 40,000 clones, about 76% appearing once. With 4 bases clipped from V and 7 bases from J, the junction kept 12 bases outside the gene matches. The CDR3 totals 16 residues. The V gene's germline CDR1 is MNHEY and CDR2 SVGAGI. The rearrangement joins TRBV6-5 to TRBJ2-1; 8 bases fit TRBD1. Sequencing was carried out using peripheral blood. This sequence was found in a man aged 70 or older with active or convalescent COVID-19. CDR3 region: CASSSRGQWMGNEQFF. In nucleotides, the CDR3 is TGTGCCAGCAGTTCCAGGGGGCAGTGGATGGGGAATGAGCAGTTCTTC.